This TCR beta chain was documented in a study of chemoradiotherapy in HPV16-positive cancers (dated by TCRdb to between 2021 and 2024). A note on the overall study: Candidate HPV-specific T-cell clones and common TCR motifs were defined by functional T-cell assays performed on cells from a couple of HPV16-positive patients. The study set out to ask whether T-cell immunity against the HPV oncoproteins E6 and E7 changes over the course of chemoradiotherapy and whether that immunity affects survival. The candidate HPV-specific TCRs and motifs were then tracked in TCR repertoires from 86 patients with HPV-related cancers. The investigation overall reported the following: Improved recurrence-free survival in HPV16-positive patients was associated with expansion of HPV-responsive T cells during chemoradiotherapy. The survival association was reported for HPV16-positive patients, and the functional definition of HPV-specific T cells was derived from only a couple of HPV16-positive patients. Expansion of candidate HPV-specific clones and E7-related TCR motifs was observed in the tumor microenvironment during treatment, whereas no such expansion was observed for non-HPV-specific T cells.

Concerning this clone itself: What antigen it recognizes has not been identified. Per-nucleotide qualities are absent, and no much larger clonotype sits a single base away.

V is cut back by 3 bases and J by 7 bases, with 10 bases in the junction unmatched. The CDR3 holds 16 amino acids from the cysteine to the phenylalanine. Solely the CDR3 DNA is kept, with 48 bases framed from the first base. Via the germline V gene, CDR1 is KGHSH and CDR2 LQKENI. Repertoires were sampled repeatedly over the course of chemoradiotherapy, so clonal expansion could be followed in the tumor microenvironment. The protocol used for the library was the immunoSEQ multiplex PCR assay. The table was pulled from immuneACCESS by TCRdb, which kept in-frame rearrangements only. Such tables lose some clones; where checked, under half of the loss comes from unresolved V genes, and the rest has no known cause. This sample gives under 50,000 clones in total; 75% to 85% of them show up just once. The ten largest clones represent under 5.5% of the sample.

The sequences come from blood, collected from a patient who underwent chemoradiotherapy. This receptor chain uses TRBV18 and TRBJ2-1, with 9 middle bases fitting TRBD2. The sequence derives from a human donor with HPV-associated anogenital cancer. The CDR3 corresponds to CASSPLGGGASNEQFF. At the DNA level, the sequence is TGTGCCAGCTCACCCCTTGGCGGGGGGGCAAGTAATGAGCAGTTCTTC. The reference TRBV18 and TRBJ2-1 proteins fill in what lies around the CDR3, so the full variable domain reads NAGVMQNPRHLVRRRGQEARLRCSPMKGHSHVYWYRQLPEEGLKFMVYLQKENIIDESGMPKERFSAEFPKEGPSILRIQQVVRGDSAAYFCASSPLGGGASNEQFFGPGTRLTVL.